This paragraph reports one T cell receptor beta chain. Its antigen is currently unknown. Assay used: immunoSEQ multiplex PCR; TCRdb lists only in-frame clones, some missing. The data hold some 130,000 clones, with 80% to 90% observed a single time. The length of the CDR3 is 14 residues. J was trimmed by 4 bases and V by 2 bases; bases with no gene match: 5. The V gene's germline CDR1 is SGHRS and CDR2 YFSETQ. The data originate from a study of T cell responses to AZD1222 COVID-19 vaccine. Study in general: Pooled samples include second doses given at about 4 or 12 weeks.

Study observations and caveats: Spike was spanned by vaccine-associated CD4 TCRs, with dominance at 160-218 and 743-854. Two AZD1222 administrations were followed by greater Spike-specific TCR breadth and depth. Baseline seropositives among AZD1222 recipients totaled only five to seven.

This specimen consisted of peripheral blood, obtained on day 0 of AZD1222 vaccination. The genes are TRBV5-1 and TRBJ2-7, with TRBD1 matching over 8 bases. The clonotype comes from an adult in good health. CDR3 DNA sequence: TGCGCCAGCAGCTTCGGAGACAGGGGTTACGAGCAGTACTTC. Its translation is CASSFGDRGYEQYF.